This T cell receptor beta chain was sequenced for a study of T cells in Graves' hyperthyroidism and ophthalmopathy. Study results and caveats: A model of 13 V-J features distinguished ophthalmopathy from stable hyperthyroidism.

No progression to ophthalmopathy during 18 months of follow-up defined stable disease. It was uncontrolled infection, other autoimmune disease, pregnancy or lactation that excluded patients. Cells are PBMCs isolated from around 10 ml of fresh blood. The V gene lost 0 bases and the J gene lost 1 base, with 12 bases spanning the gap. This CDR3 has 15 residues. Germline CDR1 DFQATT, CDR2 SNEGSKA (reference sequence). This clonotype has ten or more counts. The target antigen is unknown. TCR beta CDR3 sequences were amplified from RNA transcripts. HTBI primers were the set used in a first-round RT-PCR of the TCR CDR3. Each CDR3 protein gets one entry after TCRdb re-called the multiplex PCR reads with MiXCR. The sample contains approximately 520,000 distinct CDR3 sequences, less than 25% of which appear only once.

The sequence was collected from a young man with Graves' hyperthyroidism. The sequencing input was blood. This rearrangement joins TRBV20-1 to TRBJ1-1; no firm D call. Here the CDR3 reads CSARDGGRTNTEAFF. The CDR3 bases are TGCAGTGCTAGAGATGGAGGCAGAACGAACACTGAAGCTTTCTTT.